The clone carrying this T cell receptor (beta chain) was observed many times. Its antigen remains unidentified. Germline lookup yields CDR1 MNHEY and CDR2 SVGEGT. With 0 bases removed from V and 2 bases from J, the gap between germline ends came to 14 bases. The CDR3 is 16 residues long. The sample is drawn from a study of CD8 T cells in ankylosing spondylitis. The study, taken as a whole, reports: Within ankylosing spondylitis blood, a TCR beta motif made up of several highly homologous variants appeared to be characteristic. The study looked at matched synovial fluid samples from ankylosing spondylitis patients. Disease-linked clones were reported to be significantly enriched there.

Using quantitative 5'-RACE with molecular barcodes, the authors made TCR beta libraries. Using its own MiXCR run on the 5' RACE reads, TCRdb lists one record per CDR3 protein. The data contain more than 500,000 distinct CDR3 sequences, approximately 5.3% of them singletons. Material: blood, either unsorted or a sorted T cell fraction (not recorded which). The V gene is TRBV6-2 or TRBV6-3, the J gene TRBJ2-7; weak D call: TRBD2 (6 bases). This sequence originates from a male donor with ankylosing spondylitis. The CDR3 is CASSYSTGRGTYEQYF. CDR3 coding DNA: TGTGCCAGCAGTTACTCGACTGGACGGGGGACCTACGAGCAGTACTTC.